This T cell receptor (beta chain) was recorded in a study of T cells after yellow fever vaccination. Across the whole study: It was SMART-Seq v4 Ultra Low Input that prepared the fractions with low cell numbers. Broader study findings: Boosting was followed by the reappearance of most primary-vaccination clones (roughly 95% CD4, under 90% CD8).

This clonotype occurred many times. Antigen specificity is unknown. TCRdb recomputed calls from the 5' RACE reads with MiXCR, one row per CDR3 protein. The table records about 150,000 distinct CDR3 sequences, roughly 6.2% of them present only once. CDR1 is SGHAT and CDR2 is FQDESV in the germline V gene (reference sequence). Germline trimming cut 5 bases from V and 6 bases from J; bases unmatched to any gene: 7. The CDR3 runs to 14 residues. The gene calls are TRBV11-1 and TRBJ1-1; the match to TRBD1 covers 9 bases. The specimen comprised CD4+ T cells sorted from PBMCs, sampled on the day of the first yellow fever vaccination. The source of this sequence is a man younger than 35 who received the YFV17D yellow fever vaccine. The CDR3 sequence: CASSPGTGKAEAFF. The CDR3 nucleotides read TGTGCCAGCAGCCCCGGGACAGGGAAGGCTGAAGCTTTCTTT.